This T cell receptor beta chain stems from a study of blood T cell repertoires in COVID-19. Study summary: The origin of the acute and convalescent COVID-19 samples was the United States, Italy and Spain. From T cells, B-cell-depleted T cells, or PBMCs came the material, which was cDNA or gDNA.

Original processing methods: Researchers report that nucleated cell counts were estimated from reference gene primer amplification. Measured with immunoSEQ multiplex PCR; TCRdb has only the in-frame clones, and not every one. Clone size and V and J calls were adopted from that table, with D and trimming inferred from the DNA. The data contain about 62,000 clones, roughly 86% of them seen just once; the ten biggest clones take up more than 0.9%. The J segment lost 1 base and the V segment lost 3 bases, leaving 6 bases of the junction unmatched. Germline values: CDR1 KGHDR, CDR2 SFDVKD. The CDR3 consists of 16 residues.

This chain joins TRBV24-1 and TRBJ2-5, with 8 bases lining up with TRBD1. The sequence came from a man in his 70s with acute or convalescent COVID-19. Material for sequencing was peripheral blood. The CDR3 loop reads CATSDGGQALQETQYF. Written as DNA, the CDR3 is TGTGCCACCAGTGATGGGGGACAGGCCCTCCAAGAGACCCAGTACTTC.